This TCR beta chain emerged from a study of control samples from healthy donors and cancer patients. The germline V gene has CDR1 SGHVS and CDR2 FQNEAQ. V lost 4 bases and J 7 bases, leaving 10 bases between the germline ends. CDR3 size: 12 residues. Assay used: immunoSEQ multiplex PCR; TCRdb lists only in-frame clones, some missing. The table has approximately 170,000 clones, around 90% seen once. The receptor was derived from a young man in good health. This chain connects TRBV7-8 to TRBJ2-5, with D possibly TRBD2 on 6 matching bases. Sequencing used blood. The CDR3 spells CASSWGELTQYF. The CDR3 nucleotides read TGTGCCAGCAGCTGGGGGGAGTTGACCCAGTACTTC.